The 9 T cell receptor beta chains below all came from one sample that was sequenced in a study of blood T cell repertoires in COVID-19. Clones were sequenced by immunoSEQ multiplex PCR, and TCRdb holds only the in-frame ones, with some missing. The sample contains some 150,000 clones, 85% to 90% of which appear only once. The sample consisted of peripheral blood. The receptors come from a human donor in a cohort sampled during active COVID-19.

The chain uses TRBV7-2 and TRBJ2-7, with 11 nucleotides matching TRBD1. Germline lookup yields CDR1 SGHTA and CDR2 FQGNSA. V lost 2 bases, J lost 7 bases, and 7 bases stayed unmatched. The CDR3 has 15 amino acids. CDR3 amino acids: CASSLRDRGRHEQYF. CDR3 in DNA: TGTGCCAGCAGCTTACGGGACAGGGGGAGGCATGAGCAGTACTTC. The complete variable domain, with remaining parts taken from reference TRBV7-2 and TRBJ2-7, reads GAGVSQSPSNKVTEKGKDVELRCDPISGHTALYWYRQSLGQGLEFLIYFQGNSAPDKSGLPSDRFSAERTGGSVSTLTIQRTQQEDSAVYLCASSLRDRGRHEQYFGPGTRLTVT.

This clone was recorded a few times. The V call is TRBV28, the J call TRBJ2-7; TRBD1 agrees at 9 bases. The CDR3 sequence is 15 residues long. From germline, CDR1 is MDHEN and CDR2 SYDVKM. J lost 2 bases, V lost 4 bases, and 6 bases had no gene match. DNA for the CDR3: TGTGCCAGCAGTTCCCCGGGACAGGGCCCCTACGAGCAGTACTTC. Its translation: CASSSPGQGPYEQYF. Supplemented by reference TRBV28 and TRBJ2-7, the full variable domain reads DVKVTQSSRYLVKRTGEKVFLECVQDMDHENMFWYRQDPGLGLRLIYFSYDVKMKEKGDIPEGYSVSREKKERFSLILESASTNQTSMYLCASSSPGQGPYEQYFGPGTRLTVT.

The CDR3 spells CASSPGTAYNEQFF. Written as DNA, the CDR3 is TGCGCCAGCAGCCCTGGGACAGCTTACAATGAGCAGTTCTTC. V usage is TRBV5-1 and J usage is TRBJ2-1, with TRBD1 matching 7 bases. Germline V gene sequence: CDR1 SGHRS, CDR2 YFSETQ. CDR3 size: 14 residues. J gave up 4 bases and V 4 bases, and 5 bases lay outside the gene matches.

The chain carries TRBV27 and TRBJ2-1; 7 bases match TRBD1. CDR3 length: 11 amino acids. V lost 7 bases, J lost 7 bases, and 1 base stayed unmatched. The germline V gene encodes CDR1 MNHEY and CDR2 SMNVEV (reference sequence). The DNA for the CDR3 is TGTGCCAGCACAGGGGGAAATGAGCAGTTCTTC. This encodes CASTGGNEQFF.

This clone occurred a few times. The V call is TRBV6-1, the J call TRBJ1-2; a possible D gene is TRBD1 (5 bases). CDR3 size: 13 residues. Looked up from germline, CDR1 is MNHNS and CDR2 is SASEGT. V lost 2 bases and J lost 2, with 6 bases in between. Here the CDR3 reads CASSERQNYGYTF. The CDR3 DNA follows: TGTGCCAGCAGTGAACGACAGAACTATGGCTACACCTTC.

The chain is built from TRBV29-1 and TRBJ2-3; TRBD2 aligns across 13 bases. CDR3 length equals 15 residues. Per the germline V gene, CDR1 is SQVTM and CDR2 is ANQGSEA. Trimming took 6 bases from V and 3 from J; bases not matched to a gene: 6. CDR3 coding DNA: TGCAGCGTAGGACCGGGACTAGCGGGAACAGATACGCAGTATTTT. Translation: CSVGPGLAGTDTQYF.

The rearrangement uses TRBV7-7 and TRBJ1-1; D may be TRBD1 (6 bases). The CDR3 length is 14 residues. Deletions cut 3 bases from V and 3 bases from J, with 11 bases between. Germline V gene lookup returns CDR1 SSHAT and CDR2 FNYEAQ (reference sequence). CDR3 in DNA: TGTGCCAGCAGCTTTAGCCCAGGGGACACTGAAGCTTTCTTT. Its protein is CASSFSPGDTEAFF.

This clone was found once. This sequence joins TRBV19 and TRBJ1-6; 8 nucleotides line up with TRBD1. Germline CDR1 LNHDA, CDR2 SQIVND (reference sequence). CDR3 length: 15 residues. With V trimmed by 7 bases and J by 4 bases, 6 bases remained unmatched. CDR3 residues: CASTGQGAYNSPLHF. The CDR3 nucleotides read TGTGCCAGTACGGGGCAGGGGGCGTATAATTCACCCCTCCACTTT.

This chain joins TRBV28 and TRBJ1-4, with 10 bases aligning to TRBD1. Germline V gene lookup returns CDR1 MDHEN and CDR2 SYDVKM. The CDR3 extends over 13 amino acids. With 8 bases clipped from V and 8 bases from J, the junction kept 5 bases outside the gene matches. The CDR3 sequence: CASFGTGVEKLFF. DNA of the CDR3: TGTGCCAGCTTCGGGACAGGGGTCGAAAAACTGTTTTTT.